The clone carrying this T cell receptor (beta chain) was observed a few times. This specimen belongs to a study of blood T cell repertoires in COVID-19. Study in general: The United States, Italy and Spain supplied acute and convalescent COVID-19 samples.

In germline, CDR1 is LGHDT, CDR2 YNNKEL (reference sequence). The CDR3 spans 12 residues. Trimming cost V 4 bases and J 6 bases, with 7 bases left between them. In the source study's methods: Reference gene primers were amplified, and this amplification served to estimate nucleated cell counts. Profiling relied on immunoSEQ multiplex PCR, and the TCRdb table lists in-frame clones only, not all of them. That table gives V, J and clone size, and the DNA gave D and trimming. Among 170,000 or so clones listed, 90% were seen once. Material for sequencing was peripheral blood. The rearrangement joins TRBV3-1 (or the pseudogene TRBV3-2) to TRBJ2-1, with D possibly being TRBD2 (5 bases). The clonotype comes from a man between 50 and 59 years old with acute or convalescent COVID-19. As DNA, the CDR3 is TGTGCCAGCAGCCCCACTAGCAATGAGCAGTTCTTC. This translates into CASSPTSNEQFF.